Below are 24 T cell receptor beta chains sequenced from a single sample in a study of technical replicates of blood from a handful of donors. TCRdb's table, derived via immunoSEQ multiplex PCR, lists solely in-frame clones and lacks some. The sample includes about 83,000 clones, roughly 92% seen only once; the top ten take more than 0.2%. What was sequenced was T cells isolated from PBMCs. The origin of the receptors is a human donor in good health.

V gene TRBV5-1 combines with J gene TRBJ2-3, with 10 bases fitting TRBD2. Germline assignment: CDR1 SGHRS and CDR2 YFSETQ. Unmatched junction bases numbered 5, after V lost 8 bases and J lost 2 bases. The CDR3 length is 14 residues. The CDR3 nucleotides read TGCGCCAGTGCTAGCGGGGGTTACACAGATACGCAGTATTTT. Residues: CASASGGYTDTQYF. The full variable domain, completed using reference TRBV5-1 and TRBJ2-3, is KAGVTQTPRYLIKTRGQQVTLSCSPISGHRSVSWYQQTPGQGLQFLFEYFSETQRNKGNFPGRFSGRQFSNSRSEMNVSTLELGDSALYLCASASGGYTDTQYFGPGTRLTVL.

The chain has TRBV7-9 and TRBJ2-7, with 8 bases fitting TRBD2. This CDR3 is built from 15 residues. Per germline, CDR1 SEHNR and CDR2 FQNEAQ (reference sequence). V lost 5 bases to trimming and J lost 2 bases; unmatched junction nucleotides: 8. CDR3 sequence reads: CASSIGLAATYEQYF. In DNA form, the CDR3 reads TGTGCCAGCAGCATTGGACTAGCCGCAACCTACGAGCAGTACTTC.

This clone came up once. The chain joins TRBV5-5 to TRBJ2-5; weak D call: TRBD2 (5 bases). The CDR3 runs 14 residues. V lost 2 bases to trimming and J lost 0 bases, with 8 bases between them. Per germline, CDR1 SGHKS and CDR2 YYEKEE (reference sequence). In DNA, the CDR3 is TGTGCCAGCAGCTTACTAGGTTACCAAGAGACCCAGTACTTC. Its translation: CASSLLGYQETQYF.

V gene TRBV28 combines with J gene TRBJ1-2; no firm D call. Germline assignment: CDR1 MDHEN and CDR2 SYDVKM. V was shortened by 1 base and J by 4 bases, with 10 bases between the two germline ends. The CDR3 consists of 14 residues. The CDR3 DNA is TGTGCCAGCAGTTTATTTTCAGGTTTCTATGGCTACACCTTC. Its protein is CASSLFSGFYGYTF.

The chain employs TRBV6-5 and TRBJ1-5; 7 bases line up with TRBD1. Trimming cost V 4 bases and J 1 base; bases outside gene matches: 4. Germline-derived CDR1 and CDR2 are MNHEY and SVGAGI. This CDR3 contains 15 residues. The CDR3 region is CASSSRQGSNQPQHF. CDR3 nucleotide sequence: TGTGCCAGCAGTTCCAGACAGGGCAGCAATCAGCCCCAGCATTTT.

J is TRBJ2-3 and V is TRBV5-1; 11 bases agree with TRBD2. The CDR3 is made up of 14 amino acids. The germline gives CDR1 SGHRS, CDR2 YFSETQ. V gave up 2 bases and J gave up 6 bases; unmatched junction bases: 2. The CDR3 here is CASSFSGGADTQYF. The CDR3 DNA is TGCGCCAGCAGCTTTAGCGGGGGGGCGGATACGCAGTATTTT.

The gene calls are TRBV11-3 and TRBJ1-4; 10 bases map to TRBD1. The CDR3 has 17 amino acids. Germline V gives CDR1 SGHNT, CDR2 YENEEA. The V and J ends lost 5 bases and 0 bases, in that order; junction bases with no gene match: 6. In DNA form, the CDR3 reads TGTGCCAGCAGCCTGGACAGGGGGATTGCAACTAATGAAAAACTGTTTTTT. Translation: CASSLDRGIATNEKLFF. The variable domain in full, with the rest retrieved from reference TRBV11-3 and TRBJ1-4, is EAGVVQSPRYKIIEKKQPVAFWCNPISGHNTLYWYLQNLGQGPELLIRYENEEAVDDSQLPKDRFSAERLKGVDSTLKIQPAELGDSAVYLCASSLDRGIATNEKLFFGSGTQLSVL.

The V gene is TRBV5-1, the J gene TRBJ1-4; TRBD1 is a possible D gene (5 bases). The CDR3 runs to 15 residues. Looked up from germline, CDR1 is SGHRS and CDR2 is YFSETQ. The V and J ends lost 0 bases and 3 bases respectively, with 9 bases between them. The CDR3 DNA is TGCGCCAGCAGCTTGGGGGGGGGTCCTAATGAAAAACTGTTTTTT. Residues: CASSLGGGPNEKLFF.

The gene calls are TRBV14 and TRBJ1-6, with D maybe TRBD1 (6 bases). Trimming stripped 3 bases from V and 7 bases from J, with 10 bases between. Germline values: CDR1 SGHDN, CDR2 FVKESK. This CDR3 comprises 14 residues. The CDR3 is CASSQRTENSPLHF. For the CDR3, the DNA is TGTGCCAGCAGCCAGCGGACAGAGAATTCACCCCTCCACTTT.

This chain uses TRBV2 with TRBJ2-7; 8 bases align to TRBD2. Germline V CDR1 and CDR2: SNHLY, FYNNEI. The length of the CDR3 is 15 residues. V lost 6 bases to trimming and J lost 3 bases; unmatched junction nucleotides: 10. DNA for the CDR3: TGTGCCAGCAGAGCTTCGGGAGGGCCACACTACGAGCAGTACTTC. It translates to CASRASGGPHYEQYF. The whole variable domain, remainder taken from reference TRBV2 and TRBJ2-7, is EPEVTQTPSHQVTQMGQEVILRCVPISNHLYFYWYRQILGQKVEFLVSFYNNEISEKSEIFDDQFSVERPDGSNFTLKIRSTKLEDSAMYFCASRASGGPHYEQYFGPGTRLTVT.

This clone was detected only once. The chain recombines TRBV6-1 with TRBJ2-7; 11 bases line up with TRBD1. CDR3 length: 18 amino acids. Germline V gene data show CDR1 as MNHNS and CDR2 as SASEGT. V lost 4 bases and J lost 1; bases outside the gene matches: 12. CDR3 loop: CASSVDRDRGLISYEQYF. The CDR3 DNA is TGTGCCAGCAGTGTCGACCGGGACAGGGGGTTAATATCCTACGAGCAGTACTTC.

Here the CDR3 reads CASSRGAYEQYF. The CDR3 DNA follows: TGTGCCAGCAGCCGGGGGGCCTACGAGCAGTACTTC. The V and J genes are TRBV27 and TRBJ2-7; 7 nucleotides match TRBD2. Per the germline V gene, CDR1 is MNHEY and CDR2 is SMNVEV (reference sequence). The CDR3 spans 12 residues. The trim removed 6 bases at V and 2 bases at J, leaving 1 base unmatched.

The chain couples TRBV19 to TRBJ2-2; D is unclear. The CDR3 length is 13 residues. V was trimmed by 7 bases and J by 3 bases, leaving 9 bases between them. Germline-derived CDR1 and CDR2 are LNHDA and SQIVND (reference sequence). The CDR3 DNA follows: TGTGCCAGTATAAACTTTTACACCGGGGAGCTGTTTTTT. Amino acids: CASINFYTGELFF.

The gene calls are TRBV28 and TRBJ1-5; TRBD1 might be the D (6 bases). From germline, CDR1 is MDHEN and CDR2 SYDVKM. The CDR3 has 16 residues. With 10 bases removed from V and 2 bases from J, the gap between germline ends came to 21 bases. The CDR3 sequence is CAIKGRGWSGNQPQHF. CDR3 in DNA: TGTGCCATCAAAGGCAGGGGCTGGTCGGGCAATCAGCCCCAGCATTTT.

J is TRBJ1-1 and V is TRBV27; D perhaps matches TRBD1 (5 bases). The germline V and J ends were trimmed by 7 bases and 2 bases, with 11 bases remaining between them. This CDR3 contains 13 residues. Germline assignment: CDR1 MNHEY and CDR2 SMNVEV (reference sequence). The CDR3 spells CASKAGRNTEAFF. The CDR3 DNA follows: TGTGCCAGCAAGGCGGGGCGAAACACTGAAGCTTTCTTT.

V usage is TRBV4-1 and J usage is TRBJ1-5, with no clear D. This CDR3 contains 15 residues. The V end lost 2 bases, the J end lost 0 bases, and 8 bases lay between the germline ends. CDR1 and CDR2 from the germline V gene are MGHRA and YSYEKL. The CDR3 coding sequence is TGCGCCAGCAGCCAACTCCAGAATAGCAATCAGCCCCAGCATTTT. It translates to CASSQLQNSNQPQHF.

The CDR3 protein is CASSLGGSGGFFQETQYF. The DNA for the CDR3 is TGCGCCAGCAGCTTGGGAGGTAGCGGGGGGTTCTTCCAAGAGACCCAGTACTTC. This chain links TRBV5-1 with TRBJ2-5; 10 bases agree with TRBD2. The CDR3 contains 18 residues. Germline loops: CDR1 SGHRS, CDR2 YFSETQ. With 0 bases clipped from V and 1 base from J, the junction kept 9 bases outside the gene matches.

The V call is TRBV25-1, the J call TRBJ2-3, with 7 bases that match TRBD2. The CDR3 is 16 amino acids. CDR1 MGHDK and CDR2 SYGVNS come from the germline V gene. V lost 4 bases to trimming and J lost 6 bases; unmatched junction nucleotides: 13. CDR3 sequence: CASSGYERDWGDTQYF. The CDR3 DNA is TGTGCCAGCAGTGGTTACGAGCGGGATTGGGGGGATACGCAGTATTTT.

This chain uses TRBV5-6 with TRBJ1-1, with D tentatively TRBD1 (5 bases). The CDR3 is 12 residues long. V was cut by 5 bases and J by 4 bases, with 9 bases left in between. Germline CDR1 SGHDT, CDR2 YYEEEE. CDR3 nucleotides: TGTGCCAGCAGGTCCCAGGGCACTGAAGCTTTCTTT. This translates into CASRSQGTEAFF.

This clone appeared a single time. V usage is TRBV7-9 and J usage is TRBJ1-5; the D is unclear. CDR3 length: 13 amino acids. Germline V gene sequence: CDR1 SEHNR, CDR2 FQNEAQ (reference sequence). Trimming shortened V by 1 base and J by 7 bases, and 8 bases separated the two germline ends. DNA for the CDR3: TGTGCCAGCAGCTTAGATGGGCCCCAGCCCCAGCATTTT. It translates to CASSLDGPQPQHF. The complete variable domain, with remaining parts taken from reference TRBV7-9 and TRBJ1-5, reads DTGVSQNPRHKITKRGQNVTFRCDPISEHNRLYWYRQTLGQGPEFLTYFQNEAQLEKSRLLSDRFSAERPKGSFSTLEIQRTEQGDSAMYLCASSLDGPQPQHFGDGTRLSIL.

This rearrangement joins TRBV7-9 to TRBJ2-3; perhaps TRBD2 as D (5 bases). Germline CDR1 reads SEHNR; CDR2 reads FQNEAQ (reference sequence). V lost 1 base and J 2 bases, leaving 16 bases between the germline ends. This CDR3 comprises 17 residues. The CDR3 spells CASSLVFVGAPTDTQYF. The CDR3 region has the DNA TGTGCCAGCAGCTTAGTATTTGTGGGAGCACCCACAGATACGCAGTATTTT. The full variable domain, in which reference TRBV7-9 and TRBJ2-3 provide the parts outside the CDR3, is DTGVSQNPRHKITKRGQNVTFRCDPISEHNRLYWYRQTLGQGPEFLTYFQNEAQLEKSRLLSDRFSAERPKGSFSTLEIQRTEQGDSAMYLCASSLVFVGAPTDTQYFGPGTRLTVL.

This clone has more than one count but fewer than ten. This chain links TRBV27 with TRBJ1-1; tentative D call: TRBD1 (6 bases). Trimming took 5 bases from V and 3 from J, leaving 19 bases between them. Per the germline V gene, CDR1 is MNHEY and CDR2 is SMNVEV (reference sequence). CDR3 size: 16 residues. DNA for the CDR3: TGTGCCAGCAGTCACACAGACAGGCGTCTCGACACTGAAGCTTTCTTT. Its translation: CASSHTDRRLDTEAFF.

This clone was seen a single time. The genes are TRBV5-1 and TRBJ1-1; D not certain. The CDR3 spans 15 residues. Trimming left V 4 bases short and J 2 bases short, with 15 bases between. From germline, CDR1 is SGHRS and CDR2 YFSETQ. The chain's CDR3 is CASSPEQRRNTEAFF. Written as DNA, the CDR3 is TGCGCCAGCAGCCCAGAACAGAGACGAAACACTGAAGCTTTCTTT.

The chain has TRBV2 and TRBJ2-5; D is possibly TRBD2 (6 bases). The V gene lost 6 bases and the J gene lost 0 bases, with 8 bases spanning the gap. Germline values: CDR1 SNHLY, CDR2 FYNNEI. CDR3 length: 13 residues. The CDR3: CASSRENQETQYF. The CDR3 nucleotides read TGTGCCAGCAGCCGGGAGAACCAAGAGACCCAGTACTTC. Combining the CDR3 with reference TRBV2 and TRBJ2-5 gives the whole variable domain EPEVTQTPSHQVTQMGQEVILRCVPISNHLYFYWYRQILGQKVEFLVSFYNNEISEKSEIFDDQFSVERPDGSNFTLKIRSTKLEDSAMYFCASSRENQETQYFGPGTRLLVL.